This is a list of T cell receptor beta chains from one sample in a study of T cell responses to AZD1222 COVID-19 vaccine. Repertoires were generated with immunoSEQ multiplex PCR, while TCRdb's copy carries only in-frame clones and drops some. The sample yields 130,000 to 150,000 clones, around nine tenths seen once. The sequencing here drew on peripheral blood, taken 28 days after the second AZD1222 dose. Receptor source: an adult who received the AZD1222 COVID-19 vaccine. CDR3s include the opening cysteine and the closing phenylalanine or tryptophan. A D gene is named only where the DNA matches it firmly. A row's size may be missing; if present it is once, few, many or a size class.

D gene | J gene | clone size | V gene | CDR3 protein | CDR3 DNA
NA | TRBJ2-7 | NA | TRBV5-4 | CASSLEAGTYEQYF | TGTGCCAGCAGCTTGGAGGCGGGAACCTACGAGCAGTACTTC
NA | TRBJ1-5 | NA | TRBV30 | CAWSVQGNQPQHF | TGTGCCTGGAGTGTACAGGGCAATCAGCCCCAGCATTTT
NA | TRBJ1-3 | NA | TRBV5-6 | CASSFRASSGNTIYF | TGTGCCAGCAGCTTTAGGGCGAGCTCTGGAAACACCATATATTTT
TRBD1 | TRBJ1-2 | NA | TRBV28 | CASQTGYGYTF | TGTGCCAGCCAGACAGGGTATGGCTACACCTTC
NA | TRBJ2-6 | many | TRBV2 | CASSEPQGTYGANVLTF | TGTGCCAGCAGTGAACCCCAGGGGACTTATGGGGCCAACGTCCTGACTTTC
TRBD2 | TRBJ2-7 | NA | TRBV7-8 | CASSLAREGEQYF | TGTGCCAGCAGCTTAGCGCGGGAGGGCGAGCAGTACTTC
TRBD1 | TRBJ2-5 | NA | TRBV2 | CASSEGQLQETQYF | TGTGCCAGCAGTGAGGGACAGTTACAAGAGACCCAGTACTTC
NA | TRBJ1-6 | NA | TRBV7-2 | CASSPYGGSSYNSPLHF | TGTGCCAGCAGCCCCTACGGTGGCAGCTCCTATAATTCACCCCTCCACTTT
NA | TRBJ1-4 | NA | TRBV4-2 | CASSQEARGREIGKLFF | TGTGCCAGCAGCCAAGAGGCTCGAGGCAGGGAAATTGGAAAACTGTTTTTT
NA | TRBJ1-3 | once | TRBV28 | CASNTDSRSGNTIYF | TGTGCCAGCAATACCGACAGTCGCTCTGGAAACACCATATATTTT
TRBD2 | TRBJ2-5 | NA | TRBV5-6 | CASSFSRLAGVSETQYF | TGTGCCAGCAGCTTCTCGCGACTAGCGGGAGTGAGCGAGACCCAGTACTTC
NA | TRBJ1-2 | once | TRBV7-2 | CASSPYGGAKDYGYTF | TGTGCCAGCAGCCCCTACGGGGGGGCTAAAGACTATGGCTACACCTTC
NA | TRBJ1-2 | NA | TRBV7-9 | CASSVFSNYGYTF | TGTGCCAGCAGCGTTTTCAGCAACTATGGCTACACCTTC
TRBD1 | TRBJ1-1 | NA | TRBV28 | CASSLPRTGWAEAFF | TGTGCCAGCAGTTTACCAAGGACAGGGTGGGCTGAAGCTTTCTTT
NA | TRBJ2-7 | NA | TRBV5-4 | CASSNIDSGEQYF | TGTGCCAGCAGCAACATCGATTCAGGGGAGCAGTACTTC
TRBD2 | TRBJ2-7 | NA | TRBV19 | CASSILAGGHYEQYF | TGTGCCAGTAGTATCCTAGCGGGAGGCCACTACGAGCAGTACTTC
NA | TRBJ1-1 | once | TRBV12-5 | CASGLTRSDTEAFF | TGTGCTAGTGGTCTAACCCGCTCGGACACTGAAGCTTTCTTT
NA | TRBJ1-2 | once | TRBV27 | CASGPPGYGYTF | TGTGCCAGCGGCCCTCCTGGCTATGGCTACACCTTC
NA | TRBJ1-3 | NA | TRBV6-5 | CASILDWSSGNTIYF | TGTGCCAGCATTCTCGACTGGAGCTCTGGAAACACCATATATTTT
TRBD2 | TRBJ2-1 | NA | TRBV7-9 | CASSLHPGGTSGSILQFF | TGTGCCAGCAGCTTACACCCAGGGGGGACTAGCGGGAGTATTCTCCAGTTCTTC
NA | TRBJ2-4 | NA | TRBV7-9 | CASSLGLHWENIQYF | TGTGCCAGCAGCTTAGGACTCCACTGGGAAAACATTCAGTACTTC
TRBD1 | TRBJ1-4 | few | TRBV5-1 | CASSFGTGVNEKLFF | TGCGCCAGCAGCTTCGGGACAGGCGTCAATGAAAAACTGTTTTTT
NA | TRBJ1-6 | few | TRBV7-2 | CASTPGASYSPLHF | TGTGCCAGCACCCCCGGGGCGAGTTATTCACCCCTCCACTTT
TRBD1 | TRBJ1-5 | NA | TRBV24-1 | CATSDSTGGSRNQPQHF | TGTGCCACCAGTGATTCTACAGGGGGCTCGAGGAATCAGCCCCAGCATTTT
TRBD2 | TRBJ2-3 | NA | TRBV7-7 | CASSRTSASTDTQYF | TGTGCCAGCAGCAGGACTAGCGCCAGCACAGATACGCAGTATTTT
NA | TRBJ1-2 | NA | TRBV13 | CASSPNSLVNYGYTF | TGTGCCAGCAGCCCGAATAGCCTTGTAAACTATGGCTACACCTTC
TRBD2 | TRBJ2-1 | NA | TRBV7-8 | CASSSRVAGTGNEQFF | TGTGCCAGCAGCTCCAGGGTAGCGGGGACTGGAAATGAGCAGTTCTTC
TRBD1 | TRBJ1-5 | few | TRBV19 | CASSFGTGGFQPQHF | TGTGCCAGCTCGTTCGGGACAGGGGGATTTCAGCCCCAGCATTTT
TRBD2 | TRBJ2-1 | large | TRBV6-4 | CASSASGIHNEQFF | TGTGCCAGCAGTGCTAGCGGGATCCACAATGAGCAGTTCTTC
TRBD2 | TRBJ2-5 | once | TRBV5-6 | CASSFSLGGRASQETQYF | TGTGCCAGCAGCTTTAGTTTGGGCGGGAGGGCTTCCCAAGAGACCCAGTACTTC
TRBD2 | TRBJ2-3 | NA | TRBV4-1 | CASSQVSGRVFYTDTQYF | TGCGCCAGCAGCCAAGTGAGCGGGAGAGTCTTTTACACAGATACGCAGTATTTT
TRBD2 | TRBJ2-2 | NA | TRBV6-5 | CASSYYSGSDTGELFF | TGTGCCAGCAGTTATTATAGCGGGAGTGATACCGGGGAGCTGTTTTTT
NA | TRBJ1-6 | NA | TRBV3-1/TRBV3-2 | CASSQGQNSPLHF | TGTGCCAGCAGCCAAGGACAGAATTCACCCCTCCACTTT
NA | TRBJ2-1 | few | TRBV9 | CASSVRSSDNEQFF | TGTGCCAGCAGCGTCAGATCCAGTGACAATGAGCAGTTCTTC
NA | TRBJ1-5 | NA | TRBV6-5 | CASRPDRLGQPQHF | TGTGCCAGCAGACCCGACAGATTAGGTCAGCCCCAGCATTTT
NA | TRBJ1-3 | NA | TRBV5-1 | CASSAGDSGNTIYF | TGCGCCAGCAGCGCAGGTGACTCTGGAAACACCATATATTTT
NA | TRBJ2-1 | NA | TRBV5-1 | CASSLANALEQFF | TGCGCCAGCAGCTTGGCGAACGCATTAGAGCAGTTCTTC
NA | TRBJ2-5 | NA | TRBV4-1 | CASSQDATGTQYF | TGCGCCAGCAGCCAAGATGCAACGGGGACCCAGTACTTC
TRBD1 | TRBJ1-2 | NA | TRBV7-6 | CASSLAPRGQGNYGYTF | TGTGCCAGCAGCTTAGCTCCCCGGGGACAGGGCAACTATGGCTACACCTTC
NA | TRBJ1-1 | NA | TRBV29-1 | CSVGWSEMNTEAFF | TGCAGCGTTGGGTGGTCGGAAATGAACACTGAAGCTTTCTTT
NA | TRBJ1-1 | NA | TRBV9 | CASSVAGRTMNTEAFF | TGTGCCAGCAGCGTAGCGGGCAGGACCATGAACACTGAAGCTTTCTTT
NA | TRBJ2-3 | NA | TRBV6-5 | CASSYSSSPSTDTQYF | TGTGCCAGCAGTTACTCGAGCAGCCCTAGCACAGATACGCAGTATTTT
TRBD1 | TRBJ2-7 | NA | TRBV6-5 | CASLQGYEQYF | TGTGCCAGCTTACAGGGGTACGAGCAGTACTTC
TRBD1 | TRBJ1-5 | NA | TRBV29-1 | CSVADRDGGAQHF | TGCAGCGTTGCGGACAGGGACGGGGGTGCCCAGCATTTT
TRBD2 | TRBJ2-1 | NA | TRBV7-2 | CASSLLAGAPYNEQFF | TGTGCCAGCAGCTTACTAGCGGGAGCCCCCTACAATGAGCAGTTCTTC
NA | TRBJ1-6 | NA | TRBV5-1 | CASSLTDYNSPLHF | TGCGCCAGCAGCTTAACAGACTATAATTCACCCCTCCACTTT
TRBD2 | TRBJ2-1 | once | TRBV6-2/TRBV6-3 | CASSYAGVGNEQFF | TGTGCCAGCAGTTACGCGGGAGTCGGCAATGAGCAGTTCTTC
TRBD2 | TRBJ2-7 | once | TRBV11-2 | CASSLDLSGSPSF | TGTGCCAGCAGCTTAGATCTGAGCGGGAGCCCATCCTTC
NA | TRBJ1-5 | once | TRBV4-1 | CASSQDGGPYQPQHF | TGCGCCAGCAGCCAAGATGGGGGACCCTATCAGCCCCAGCATTTT
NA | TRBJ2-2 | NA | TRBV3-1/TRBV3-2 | CASSHWEAGELFF | TGTGCCAGCAGCCATTGGGAGGCCGGGGAGCTGTTTTTT
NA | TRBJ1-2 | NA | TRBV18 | CASSPPGSGGNYGYTF | TGTGCCAGCTCACCACCGGGTTCAGGTGGGAACTATGGCTACACCTTC
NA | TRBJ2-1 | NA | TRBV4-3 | CASSQAGANLNEQFF | TGCGCCAGCAGCCAAGCGGGAGCCAATTTGAATGAGCAGTTCTTC
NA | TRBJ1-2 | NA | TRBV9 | CASSVAAGANYGYTF | TGTGCCAGCAGCGTAGCGGCAGGGGCCAACTATGGCTACACCTTC